These 29 T cell receptor beta chains were all obtained from the same sample, sequenced in a study of T cells after yellow fever vaccination. TCRdb re-called the 5' RACE reads with MiXCR, one entry per CDR3 protein. The profile shows under 300,000 distinct CDR3 sequences, roughly 6.2% of them singletons. Specimen: CD4+ T cells sorted from PBMCs, collected on the day of the yellow fever booster vaccination. The receptor set was obtained from a man in his thirties or forties who received the YFV17D yellow fever vaccine.

The gene calls are TRBV4-3 and TRBJ2-3, with D perhaps TRBD1 or TRBD2 (5 bases each). The CDR3 loop spans 18 amino acids. Trimming pared 4 bases from V and 2 bases from J, leaving 22 bases between. The V gene's germline CDR1 is LGHNA and CDR2 YSLEER. In DNA, the CDR3 is TGCGCCAGCAGCCCTCTAAGGGGAGCCAAGAGTCCCACAGATACGCAGTATTTT. Protein product: CASSPLRGAKSPTDTQYF.

The V gene is TRBV18, the J gene TRBJ1-1; no definite D call. The CDR3 loop spans 15 amino acids. V was pared by 3 bases and J by 4 bases, with 15 bases between. Germline V gene data show CDR1 as KGHSH and CDR2 as LQKENI. CDR3 in DNA: TGTGCCAGCTCACCGAGGCCGAGCTCAGGCACTGAAGCTTTCTTT. Its protein is CASSPRPSSGTEAFF.

The table lists this clonotype with many counts. The CDR3 loop reads CASSQGGGSWPEQYF. Here the CDR3 DNA reads TGTGCCAGCAGCCAAGGGGGCGGGAGCTGGCCCGAGCAGTACTTC. The V call is TRBV4-2, the J call TRBJ2-7, with TRBD2 identical over 7 bases. Trimming at V came to 1 base and at J to 6 bases, leaving 9 bases not matched to a gene. This CDR3 comprises 15 residues. Looked up from germline, CDR1 is LGHNA and CDR2 is YNFKEQ.

At least ten counts were recorded for this clonotype. The V gene is TRBV18, the J gene TRBJ2-2; D gene ambiguous. This CDR3 comprises 14 residues. Germline loops: CDR1 KGHSH, CDR2 LQKENI. The V end was cut by 3 bases, the J end by 0 bases, with 5 bases between. The CDR3 DNA follows: TGTGCCAGCTCACCGGGCGCGAACACCGGGGAGCTGTTTTTT. Encoded protein: CASSPGANTGELFF.

This clonotype came up a few times. The gene calls are TRBV7-2 and TRBJ1-2, with 9 bases that match TRBD1. CDR3 length: 14 amino acids. Germline V gene lookup returns CDR1 SGHTA and CDR2 FQGNSA. The ends lost 2 bases at V and 7 bases at J; junction bases unmatched: 5. The chain's CDR3 is CASSLRTGEGGYTF. DNA of the CDR3: TGTGCCAGCAGCTTAAGGACAGGGGAGGGTGGCTACACCTTC.

The V and J genes are TRBV6-1 and TRBJ2-3, with D unclear. V lost 6 bases and J 3 bases, leaving 13 bases between the germline ends. CDR1 is MNHNS, CDR2 SASEGT, per germline. The CDR3 sequence is 14 residues long. The CDR3, as DNA: TGTGCCAGCAGAGGGTCGCGAGGAACAGATACGCAGTATTTT. Translating it yields CASRGSRGTDTQYF.

Only a few counts were recorded for this clonotype. The rearrangement uses TRBV20-1 and TRBJ1-1; D remains unclear. The germline gives CDR1 DFQATT, CDR2 SNEGSKA (reference sequence). V lost 5 bases and J 8 bases, leaving 9 bases between the germline ends. The CDR3 covers 10 residues. DNA for the CDR3: TGCAGTGCTGGTAGGGCCGAAGCTTTCTTT. As protein: CSAGRAEAFF.

This clonotype has more than one count but fewer than ten. This chain uses TRBV30 with TRBJ1-3; D not resolved. The CDR3 totals 18 residues. Germline loops: CDR1 GTSNPN, CDR2 SVGIG (reference sequence). Trimming removed 2 bases from V and 0 bases from J, with 20 bases in between. CDR3 amino acids: CAWSPYYSQPISGNTIYF. CDR3 DNA: TGTGCCTGGAGTCCTTACTACAGTCAGCCTATCTCTGGAAACACCATATATTTT.

In its sample, this clonotype was seen a few times. The chain employs TRBV7-2 and TRBJ2-1, with D uncertain. The germline CDR1 and CDR2 sequences are SGHTA and FQGNSA. The germline V and J ends were trimmed by 1 base and 4 bases, with 8 bases remaining between them. The CDR3 consists of 14 residues. The CDR3 DNA reads TGTGCCAGCAGCTTAGTTTTCGGTTACAATGAGCAGTTCTTC. It is translated as CASSLVFGYNEQFF.

The sample holds a few counts of this clonotype. J is TRBJ1-2 and V is TRBV12-3 or TRBV12-4; 7 bases agree with TRBD1. Germline trimming cut 1 base from V and 8 bases from J; bases unmatched to any gene: 7. The CDR3 covers 14 residues. CDR3 nucleotides: TGTGCCAGCAGTTTAGGAGGAACAGGGGTGGGCTACACCTTC. This codes for CASSLGGTGVGYTF.

This clonotype was seen repeatedly, ten times or more. The chain employs TRBV7-2 and TRBJ2-3, with a possible D match to TRBD2 (6 bases). The CDR3 runs to 16 residues. Trimming stripped 5 bases from V and 0 bases from J, with 15 bases between. The germline V gene has CDR1 SGHTA and CDR2 FQGNSA. CDR3 loop: CASSSRRDPSTDTQYF. The DNA of the CDR3 is TGTGCCAGCAGCAGTAGGCGGGACCCTAGCACAGATACGCAGTATTTT.

The rearrangement uses TRBV5-5 and TRBJ1-5; D is perhaps TRBD1 (6 bases). The V gene's germline CDR1 is SGHKS and CDR2 YYEKEE (reference sequence). The CDR3 is 17 amino acids. V was trimmed by 0 bases and J by 0 bases, leaving 13 bases between them. This CDR3 reads CASSLGARTDSNQPQHF. The CDR3 nucleotides read TGTGCCAGCAGCTTGGGTGCAAGGACAGATAGCAATCAGCCCCAGCATTTT. Variable domain in full (rest from reference TRBV5-5 and TRBJ1-5): DAGVTQSPTHLIKTRGQQVTLRCSPISGHKSVSWYQQVLGQGPQFIFQYYEKEERGRGNFPDRFSARQFPNYSSELNVNALLLGDSALYLCASSLGARTDSNQPQHFGDGTRLSIL.

This clonotype has only a few counts. The chain carries TRBV29-1 and TRBJ1-2, with 9 nucleotides matching TRBD1. The germline gives CDR1 SQVTM, CDR2 ANQGSEA. The CDR3 runs 12 residues. Trimming at V came to 6 bases and at J to 6 bases, leaving 5 bases not matched to a gene. DNA of the CDR3: TGCAGCGTCGCGGGACAGGGCGATGGCTACACCTTC. It encodes CSVAGQGDGYTF. The whole variable domain, remainder taken from reference TRBV29-1 and TRBJ1-2, is SAVISQKPSRDICQRGTSLTIQCQVDSQVTMMFWYRQQPGQSLTLIATANQGSEATYESGFVIDKFPISRPNLTFSTLTVSNMSPEDSSIYLCSVAGQGDGYTFGSGTRLTVV.

This clonotype was counted only a few times. The J gene is TRBJ2-1, the V gene TRBV20-1, with 12 nucleotides matching TRBD2. The germline V gene encodes CDR1 DFQATT and CDR2 SNEGSKA (reference sequence). J gave up 0 bases and V 1 base, and 4 bases lay outside the gene matches. CDR3 length equals 17 residues. The CDR3 region is CSARGATSGSSYNEQFF. CDR3 in DNA: TGCAGTGCTAGAGGGGCGACTAGCGGGAGCTCCTACAATGAGCAGTTCTTC.

This clonotype was detected ten times or more. The chain combines TRBV5-1 with TRBJ2-3; D remains unclear. V lost 1 base and J lost 1, with 10 bases in between. Looked up from germline, CDR1 is SGHRS and CDR2 is YFSETQ. This CDR3 is 15 amino acids long. The CDR3 region has the DNA TGCGCCAGCAGCTTGACTGCGGTCGGCACAGATACGCAGTATTTT. It yields the protein CASSLTAVGTDTQYF. Variable domain in full (rest from reference TRBV5-1 and TRBJ2-3): KAGVTQTPRYLIKTRGQQVTLSCSPISGHRSVSWYQQTPGQGLQFLFEYFSETQRNKGNFPGRFSGRQFSNSRSEMNVSTLELGDSALYLCASSLTAVGTDTQYFGPGTRLTVL.

This clonotype was seen a few times. The chain links TRBV20-1 to TRBJ1-5; 8 bases line up with TRBD1. The CDR3 runs 13 residues. Trimming took 5 bases from V and 4 from J; bases not matched to a gene: 4. CDR1 and CDR2 (germline): DFQATT, SNEGSKA (reference sequence). This CDR3 is CSAGQGFNQPQHF. CDR3 sequence (DNA): TGCAGTGCTGGACAGGGATTTAATCAGCCCCAGCATTTT.

The gene calls are TRBV6-6 and TRBJ2-1, with D possibly matching TRBD1 (5 bases). This CDR3 has 12 residues. CDR1 and CDR2 (germline): MNHNY, SVGAGI (reference sequence). Trimming took 4 bases from V and 9 from J, leaving 10 bases between them. CDR3 coding DNA: TGTGCCAGCAGTTTGCAGGGCGGTGAGCAGTTCTTC. Translation gives CASSLQGGEQFF.

This clonotype was recorded a few times. The CDR3 here is CATSETGRRATNEQFF. The CDR3 bases are TGTGCCACCAGTGAGACCGGGAGACGGGCCACCAATGAGCAGTTCTTC. V is TRBV24-1 and J is TRBJ2-1, with D maybe TRBD2 (6 bases). Looked up from germline, CDR1 is KGHDR and CDR2 is SFDVKD. CDR3 length: 16 amino acids. The germline V and J ends were trimmed by 4 bases and 6 bases, with 18 bases remaining between them.

The chain employs TRBV5-5 and TRBJ2-3; D is perhaps TRBD1 (5 bases). The germline CDR1 and CDR2 sequences are SGHKS and YYEKEE (reference sequence). The V end was cut by 4 bases, the J end by 2 bases, with 17 bases between. The CDR3 runs 16 residues. The CDR3 protein is CASSPGLPRATDTQYF. The CDR3, as DNA: TGTGCCAGCAGCCCTGGGCTCCCCAGGGCCACAGATACGCAGTATTTT.

This clonotype was counted at least ten times. The J gene is TRBJ2-2, the V gene TRBV2; TRBD1 might be the D (7 bases). This CDR3 has 14 amino acids. CDR1 and CDR2 from the germline V gene are SNHLY and FYNNEI. The V gene lost 4 bases and the J gene lost 6 bases, with 12 bases spanning the gap. The CDR3 protein is CASSGGRGAGELFF. The CDR3 nucleotides are TGTGCCAGCAGTGGAGGCAGGGGGGCCGGGGAGCTGTTTTTT.

In this sample, this clonotype turned up a few times. This rearrangement joins TRBV23-1 to TRBJ2-7; 7 bases are a match to TRBD1. TRBV23-1 is assigned to the ORF class and has an uncertain function. The CDR3 totals 13 residues. J was trimmed by 5 bases and V by 6 bases; bases with no gene match: 7. The CDR3 DNA reads as TGCGCCAGCAGCCTCCGGGACAGACACGAGCAGTACTTC. Translation gives CASSLRDRHEQYF.

This chain joins TRBV20-1 and TRBJ2-1; TRBD2 aligns across 7 bases. V lost 3 bases to trimming and J lost 0 bases; unmatched junction nucleotides: 5. CDR3 length: 15 residues. Per germline, CDR1 DFQATT and CDR2 SNEGSKA (reference sequence). This CDR3 reads CSASPGGLSYNEQFF. CDR3 DNA sequence: TGCAGTGCTAGCCCGGGAGGTCTCTCCTACAATGAGCAGTTCTTC.

This clonotype was detected many times. The CDR3 bases are TGCGCCAGCAGCTTGGGACTAGCGGCGGTTGAGCAGTTCTTC. Translating it yields CASSLGLAAVEQFF. The chain has TRBV5-1 and TRBJ2-1; 9 nucleotides line up with TRBD2. CDR1 is SGHRS and CDR2 is YFSETQ in the germline V gene. The CDR3 has 14 residues. The trim removed 0 bases at V and 9 bases at J, leaving 4 bases unmatched.

This clonotype was found many times. The gene calls are TRBV30 and TRBJ2-7; tentative D call: TRBD2 (6 bases). This CDR3 is 19 amino acids long. Germline CDR1 is GTSNPN and CDR2 is SVGIG (reference sequence). The V end was cut by 0 bases, the J end by 3 bases, with 27 bases between. The CDR3 protein is CAWSVTVSGLGGEVYEQYF. The CDR3, as DNA: TGTGCCTGGAGTGTAACCGTTTCAGGGTTGGGGGGAGAGGTCTACGAGCAGTACTTC.

This clonotype came up many times. The chain carries TRBV5-6 and TRBJ2-4; TRBD1 is a possible D gene (6 bases). The length of the CDR3 is 16 residues. Germline V CDR1 and CDR2: SGHDT, YYEEEE. With 0 bases removed from V and 1 base from J, the gap between germline ends came to 11 bases. The CDR3 loop is CASSLGGGSAKNIQYF. The CDR3 DNA follows: TGTGCCAGCAGCTTGGGAGGGGGTTCTGCCAAAAACATTCAGTACTTC.

V is TRBV12-3 or TRBV12-4 and J is TRBJ1-6; maybe TRBD1 (5 bases). The CDR3 length is 14 residues. V was clipped by 6 bases and J by 4 bases, with 10 bases between them. CDR3 region: CASSSGTYNSPLHF. The CDR3 region has the DNA TGTGCCAGCAGCTCCGGGACGTATAATTCACCCCTCCACTTT.

J is TRBJ2-1 and V is TRBV30, with 7 bases identical to TRBD1. Germline CDR1 is GTSNPN and CDR2 is SVGIG (reference sequence). The length of the CDR3 is 13 residues. Trimming at V came to 3 bases and at J to 6 bases, leaving 5 bases not matched to a gene. The DNA of the CDR3 is TGTGCCTGGAGCCAGGGACAGCGCAATGAGCAGTTCTTC. Its translation is CAWSQGQRNEQFF.

The chain employs TRBV12-3 or TRBV12-4 and TRBJ2-3; 7 nucleotides line up with TRBD1. The CDR3 runs to 15 residues. Germline trimming cut 7 bases from V and 1 base from J; bases unmatched to any gene: 8. The CDR3 DNA sequence: TGTGCCAGCAAGATTACAGGGGACCGCACAGATACGCAGTATTTT. Protein: CASKITGDRTDTQYF.

In its sample, this clonotype was seen many times. The V call is TRBV20-1, the J call TRBJ1-1; D is uncertain. V was cut by 2 bases and J by 1 base, with 23 bases left in between. Germline CDR1 reads DFQATT; CDR2 reads SNEGSKA (reference sequence). This CDR3 has 18 residues. CDR3 sequence: CSARNPGGRAISNTEAFF. Written as DNA, the CDR3 is TGCAGTGCTAGAAACCCCGGAGGCCGGGCGATTTCGAACACTGAAGCTTTCTTT.